This T cell receptor beta chain originates from a study of blood T cell repertoires in COVID-19. Across the whole study: Samples taken during acute and convalescent COVID-19 were collected in the United States, Italy and Spain. From T cells, B-cell-depleted T cells, or PBMCs came the material, which was cDNA or gDNA.

Sequencing was performed with immunoSEQ multiplex PCR; in TCRdb, only in-frame clones are kept and a portion is missing. This sample yields some 200,000 clones, of which approximately 90% are seen a single time; 5.5% to 7% belongs to the top ten. Losses at the gene ends were 2 bases for V and 3 bases for J; bases not matched to a gene: 14. The CDR3 has 18 residues. Germline CDR1 and CDR2: MDHEN and SYDVKM. What was sequenced was peripheral blood. This clonotype was sampled from a man between 35 and 55 years old with active or convalescent COVID-19. This chain joins TRBV28 and TRBJ2-5; 8 nucleotides align to TRBD2. CDR3 bases: TGTGCCAGCAGTTTACATTCCTCCGGGACTAGGTGGGAAGAGACCCAGTACTTC. This codes for CASSLHSSGTRWEETQYF.